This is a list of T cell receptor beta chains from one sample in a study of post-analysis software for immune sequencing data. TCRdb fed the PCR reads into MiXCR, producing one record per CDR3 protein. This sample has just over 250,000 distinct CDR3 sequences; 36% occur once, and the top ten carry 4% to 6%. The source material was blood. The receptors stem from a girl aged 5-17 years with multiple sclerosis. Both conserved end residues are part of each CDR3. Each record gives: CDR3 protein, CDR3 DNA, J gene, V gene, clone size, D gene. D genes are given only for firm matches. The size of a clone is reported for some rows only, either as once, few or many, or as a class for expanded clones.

CDR3 protein: CASNEVYSNQPQHF; CDR3 DNA: TGTGCCAGCAATGAAGTCTATAGCAATCAGCCCCAGCATTTT; J gene: TRBJ1-5; V gene: TRBV6-1; clone size: medium-sized; D gene: -
CDR3 protein: CASSPLTGAQETQYF; CDR3 DNA: TGTGCCAGCAGTCCCCTGACAGGGGCCCAAGAGACCCAGTACTTC; J gene: TRBJ2-5; V gene: TRBV27; clone size: -; D gene: TRBD1
CDR3 protein: CASSLGPGEGRTGELFF; CDR3 DNA: TGCGCCAGCAGCTTGGGCCCAGGGGAGGGGCGCACCGGGGAGCTGTTTTTT; J gene: TRBJ2-2; V gene: TRBV5-1; clone size: few; D gene: -
CDR3 protein: CASSMGQGGETQYF; CDR3 DNA: TGTGCCAGCAGCATGGGACAGGGGGGAGAGACCCAGTACTTC; J gene: TRBJ2-5; V gene: TRBV12-3/TRBV12-4; clone size: few; D gene: TRBD1
CDR3 protein: CATGGDNSPLHF; CDR3 DNA: TGTGCCACGGGAGGAGACAATTCACCCCTCCACTTT; J gene: TRBJ1-6; V gene: TRBV24-1; clone size: -; D gene: -
CDR3 protein: CASSLPSVLSYEQYF; CDR3 DNA: TGTGCCAGCAGTTTACCTAGTGTTTTGTCCTACGAGCAGTACTTC; J gene: TRBJ2-7; V gene: TRBV12-3/TRBV12-4; clone size: few; D gene: -
CDR3 protein: CASSREASGSADTQYF; CDR3 DNA: TGCGCCAGCTCCCGGGAGGCTAGCGGGAGTGCAGATACGCAGTATTTT; J gene: TRBJ2-3; V gene: TRBV5-1; clone size: -; D gene: TRBD2
CDR3 protein: CSAGNQGGSQPQHF; CDR3 DNA: TGCAGTGCTGGGAACCAGGGGGGGAGTCAGCCCCAGCATTTT; J gene: TRBJ1-5; V gene: TRBV20-1; clone size: many; D gene: TRBD1
CDR3 protein: CSARRLAGGEETQYF; CDR3 DNA: TGCAGTGCTAGGAGACTAGCGGGAGGAGAAGAGACCCAGTACTTC; J gene: TRBJ2-5; V gene: TRBV20-1; clone size: many; D gene: TRBD2
CDR3 protein: CASSAMTNTEAFF; CDR3 DNA: TGTGCCAGCAGTGCCATGACGAACACTGAAGCTTTCTTT; J gene: TRBJ1-1; V gene: TRBV2; clone size: -; D gene: -
CDR3 protein: CASSLGADYEQYF; CDR3 DNA: TGTGCCAGCAGTTTAGGGGCAGACTACGAGCAGTACTTC; J gene: TRBJ2-7; V gene: TRBV12-3/TRBV12-4; clone size: many; D gene: -
CDR3 protein: CSARGRRGAYEQYF; CDR3 DNA: TGCAGTGCTAGAGGGAGGCGGGGGGCGTACGAGCAGTACTTC; J gene: TRBJ2-7; V gene: TRBV20-1; clone size: -; D gene: TRBD2
CDR3 protein: CASSLTGGNEKRFF; CDR3 DNA: TGTGCCAGCAGCCTTACAGGGGGGAATGAAAAACGGTTTTTT; J gene: TRBJ1-4; V gene: TRBV7-9; clone size: once; D gene: TRBD1
CDR3 protein: CASSLRGVLSGNTIYF; CDR3 DNA: TGTGCCAGCAGTCTTCGGGGGGTCTTGTCTGGAAACACCATATATTTT; J gene: TRBJ1-3; V gene: TRBV6-5; clone size: -; D gene: -
CDR3 protein: CASSEDSASEAFF; CDR3 DNA: TGTGCCAGCAGCGAGGACAGTGCGAGTGAAGCTTTCTTT; J gene: TRBJ1-1; V gene: TRBV11-1; clone size: many; D gene: -
CDR3 protein: CASSLSQGARYNEQFF; CDR3 DNA: TGTGCCAGCAGCTTAAGCCAGGGGGCTCGATACAATGAGCAGTTCTTC; J gene: TRBJ2-1; V gene: TRBV7-3; clone size: -; D gene: TRBD1
CDR3 protein: CASSLAAGGGEKLFF; CDR3 DNA: TGTGCCAGCAGTTTAGCGGCAGGGGGCGGTGAAAAACTGTTTTTT; J gene: TRBJ1-4; V gene: TRBV12-3/TRBV12-4; clone size: -; D gene: TRBD1
CDR3 protein: CASSRLGVNEQFF; CDR3 DNA: TGTGCCAGCAGTCGCTTGGGGGTCAATGAGCAGTTCTTC; J gene: TRBJ2-1; V gene: TRBV6-6; clone size: few; D gene: -
CDR3 protein: CASSSGQVAIQYF; CDR3 DNA: TGCGCCAGCAGCTCCGGACAGGTTGCCATTCAGTACTTC; J gene: TRBJ2-4; V gene: TRBV5-1; clone size: -; D gene: TRBD1
CDR3 protein: CSARAPSGRADIQYF; CDR3 DNA: TGCAGTGCTAGAGCCCCTAGCGGGAGGGCTGACATTCAGTACTTC; J gene: TRBJ2-4; V gene: TRBV20-1; clone size: many; D gene: TRBD2
CDR3 protein: CASSDAGRGGYTF; CDR3 DNA: TGTGCCAGCAGTGATGCGGGAAGAGGAGGCTACACCTTC; J gene: TRBJ1-2; V gene: TRBV6-1; clone size: few; D gene: -
CDR3 protein: CASRVAEDTGELFF; CDR3 DNA: TGCGCCAGCAGAGTGGCAGAAGACACCGGGGAGCTGTTTTTT; J gene: TRBJ2-2; V gene: TRBV5-1; clone size: -; D gene: -
CDR3 protein: CASSPPKGQGTGELFF; CDR3 DNA: TGTGCCAGCAGCCCGCCTAAGGGGCAAGGCACCGGGGAGCTGTTTTTT; J gene: TRBJ2-2; V gene: TRBV28; clone size: -; D gene: -
CDR3 protein: CASSYSRSYGYTF; CDR3 DNA: TGTGCCAGCAGTTACTCCAGGTCCTATGGCTACACCTTC; J gene: TRBJ1-2; V gene: TRBV6-5; clone size: many; D gene: -
CDR3 protein: CSANRAQGWGTDTQYF; CDR3 DNA: TGCAGTGCTAACCGGGCCCAGGGATGGGGCACAGATACGCAGTATTTT; J gene: TRBJ2-3; V gene: TRBV20-1; clone size: many; D gene: -
CDR3 protein: CAGSFRLAGDTQYF; CDR3 DNA: TGTGCCGGCAGTTTTCGATTGGCGGGGGATACGCAGTATTTT; J gene: TRBJ2-3; V gene: TRBV27; clone size: -; D gene: -
CDR3 protein: CASSQDRATEAFF; CDR3 DNA: TGTGCCAGCAGCCAGGACAGGGCAACTGAAGCTTTCTTT; J gene: TRBJ1-1; V gene: TRBV14; clone size: few; D gene: TRBD1
CDR3 protein: CSAEPRSGANVLTF; CDR3 DNA: TGCAGTGCCGAGCCCCGCTCTGGGGCCAACGTCCTGACTTTC; J gene: TRBJ2-6; V gene: TRBV20-1; clone size: many; D gene: -
CDR3 protein: CSARASNQPQHF; CDR3 DNA: TGCAGTGCTAGGGCGAGCAATCAGCCCCAGCATTTT; J gene: TRBJ1-5; V gene: TRBV20-1; clone size: -; D gene: -
CDR3 protein: CASSAEDTPYYEQYF; CDR3 DNA: TGTGCCAGCAGCGCCGAGGACACACCATACTACGAGCAGTACTTC; J gene: TRBJ2-7; V gene: TRBV9; clone size: -; D gene: -
CDR3 protein: CSVEDWGRLQETQYF; CDR3 DNA: TGCAGCGTTGAAGATTGGGGACGGTTACAAGAGACCCAGTACTTC; J gene: TRBJ2-5; V gene: TRBV29-1; clone size: -; D gene: -
CDR3 protein: CASSQGDSFATNEKLFF; CDR3 DNA: TGTGCCAGCAGCCAAGGAGACAGCTTTGCAACTAATGAAAAACTGTTTTTT; J gene: TRBJ1-4; V gene: TRBV3-1; clone size: few; D gene: -
CDR3 protein: CASSLVEGWNTEAFF; CDR3 DNA: TGTGCCAGCAGCTTAGTGGAGGGTTGGAACACTGAAGCTTTCTTT; J gene: TRBJ1-1; V gene: TRBV7-9; clone size: -; D gene: -
CDR3 protein: CASSRRGSRGDYGYTF; CDR3 DNA: TGTGCCAGCAGCCGGCGGGGAAGCAGGGGAGACTATGGCTACACCTTC; J gene: TRBJ1-2; V gene: TRBV7-2; clone size: many; D gene: -
CDR3 protein: CASGNRTASSYNEQVF; CDR3 DNA: TGTGCCAGCGGGAATCGGACCGCGAGCTCCTACAATGAGCAGGTCTTC; J gene: TRBJ2-1; V gene: TRBV27; clone size: -; D gene: -
CDR3 protein: CSVRAGVLTDTQYF; CDR3 DNA: TGCAGCGTTCGGGCGGGGGTGCTCACAGATACGCAGTATTTT; J gene: TRBJ2-3; V gene: TRBV29-1; clone size: many; D gene: TRBD2